This entry lists 32 T cell receptor beta chains sequenced from one sample in a study of HIV-infected patients and healthy controls. All unsorted peripheral T cells were captured because whole blood was used without fractionation. cDNA was made from around 0.45 ug RNA using alpha and beta constant primers. Separate chain-specific third strand synthesis with multiplexing indices produced the alpha and beta libraries. TCRdb redid the calling of the 5' RACE reads with MiXCR, one entry per CDR3 protein. This table holds about 13,000 distinct CDR3 sequences, 9.9% found once. The specimen was blood. The receptor set was obtained from an adult in good health.

This clonotype was seen ten or more times. V gene TRBV5-4 combines with J gene TRBJ2-7; D is possibly TRBD2 (6 bases). V lost 4 bases and J lost 7, with 21 bases in between. Germline CDR1 SGHNT, CDR2 YYREEE (reference sequence). The CDR3 has 15 amino acids. The CDR3 sequence: CASSTEGFPPGEQYF. In DNA form, the CDR3 reads TGTGCCAGCAGCACGGAGGGGTTCCCCCCGGGTGAGCAGTACTTC.

This clonotype has more than one count but fewer than ten. The chain uses TRBV7-9 and TRBJ1-2; D possibly corresponds to TRBD1 (5 bases). Trimming cost V 1 base and J 8 bases, with 5 bases left between them. Per the germline V gene, CDR1 is SEHNR and CDR2 is FQNEAQ (reference sequence). The length of the CDR3 is 11 residues. CDR3 DNA: TGTGCCAGCAGCTTAGGGGGCGGCTACACCTTC. This encodes CASSLGGGYTF. Supplemented by reference TRBV7-9 and TRBJ1-2, the full variable domain reads DTGVSQNPRHKITKRGQNVTFRCDPISEHNRLYWYRQTLGQGPEFLTYFQNEAQLEKSRLLSDRFSAERPKGSFSTLEIQRTEQGDSAMYLCASSLGGGYTFGSGTRLTVV.

V usage is TRBV28 and J usage is TRBJ1-6, with D maybe TRBD1 (6 bases). Germline assignment: CDR1 MDHEN and CDR2 SYDVKM. V was clipped by 5 bases and J by 0 bases, with 14 bases between them. The CDR3 length is 17 residues. The CDR3 sequence is CASSPRTVSSYNSPLHF. CDR3 coding DNA: TGTGCCAGCAGTCCAAGGACAGTAAGCTCCTATAATTCACCCCTCCACTTT.

By sample fraction, this clonotype is medium-sized. V and J are TRBV2 and TRBJ1-5; D ambiguous. V was cut by 8 bases and J by 1 base, with 12 bases left in between. Germline CDR1 reads SNHLY; CDR2 reads FYNNEI. The CDR3 is 14 residues long. The DNA of the CDR3 is TGTGCCAGCGGCGGGGTGATGAGCAATCAGCCCCAGCATTTT. Protein sequence: CASGGVMSNQPQHF. Full variable domain (remainder filled in from reference TRBV2 and TRBJ1-5): EPEVTQTPSHQVTQMGQEVILRCVPISNHLYFYWYRQILGQKVEFLVSFYNNEISEKSEIFDDQFSVERPDGSNFTLKIRSTKLEDSAMYFCASGGVMSNQPQHFGDGTRLSIL.

This clonotype appeared many times. The chain has TRBV19 and TRBJ1-2, with D possibly TRBD1 on 6 matching bases. Germline V gene lookup returns CDR1 LNHDA and CDR2 SQIVND (reference sequence). V was pared by 2 bases and J by 0 bases, with 16 bases between. The CDR3 runs 17 residues. The CDR3 sequence: CASSILDRTVTNYGYTF. The CDR3 nucleotides read TGTGCCAGTAGTATACTGGATAGGACAGTGACTAACTATGGCTACACCTTC.

This clonotype was observed at least ten times. The chain combines TRBV24-1 with TRBJ2-7; TRBD1 matches 7 bases. The length of the CDR3 is 16 residues. Germline CDR1 is KGHDR and CDR2 is SFDVKD. The J segment lost 4 bases and the V segment lost 2 bases, leaving 10 bases of the junction unmatched. The CDR3 is CATSDSRQGRGYEQYF. In nucleotides, the CDR3 is TGTGCCACCAGTGATTCCCGACAGGGCAGGGGGTACGAGCAGTACTTC.

In this sample, this clonotype turned up a few times. V is TRBV7-2 and J is TRBJ2-1; D gene uncertain. Trimming shortened V by 3 bases and J by 0 bases, and 9 bases separated the two germline ends. CDR3 length: 15 residues. Germline CDR1 SGHTA, CDR2 FQGNSA. The CDR3 bases are TGTGCCAGCAGCTTCGATTACCGCTCCTACAATGAGCAGTTCTTC. It translates to CASSFDYRSYNEQFF.

This clonotype was counted many times. The V and J genes are TRBV5-1 and TRBJ2-2; TRBD1 aligns across 7 bases. J was trimmed by 5 bases and V by 4 bases; bases with no gene match: 5. Germline V gene data show CDR1 as SGHRS and CDR2 as YFSETQ. The CDR3 is made up of 14 amino acids. The CDR3 sequence is CASSRTGQTGELFF. Written as DNA, the CDR3 is TGCGCCAGCAGCAGGACGGGACAGACCGGGGAGCTGTTTTTT.

This clonotype appeared many times. This rearrangement joins TRBV20-1 to TRBJ2-1; 11 positions agree with TRBD2. Trimming cost V 6 bases and J 3 bases; bases outside gene matches: 4. The germline gives CDR1 DFQATT, CDR2 SNEGSKA (reference sequence). The CDR3 loop spans 14 amino acids. This CDR3 is CSAPGLADYNEQFF. In DNA, the CDR3 is TGCAGTGCCCCGGGACTAGCGGACTACAATGAGCAGTTCTTC.

The rearrangement links TRBV12-3 or TRBV12-4 to TRBJ2-5, with 7 bases lining up with TRBD2. V lost 3 bases to trimming and J lost 7 bases; unmatched junction nucleotides: 8. The CDR3 spans 14 residues. CDR3 in amino acids: CASSFMGGPGTQYF. Written as DNA, the CDR3 is TGTGCCAGCAGTTTCATGGGAGGGCCTGGGACCCAGTACTTC.

This clonotype was seen many times. The chain's CDR3 is CASSQDHWLAGGLGNPEMEQFF. In DNA form, the CDR3 reads TGTGCCAGCAGCCAAGATCATTGGCTAGCGGGGGGTTTAGGGAATCCGGAGATGGAGCAGTTCTTC. The chain joins TRBV4-2 to TRBJ2-1; 11 bases are a match to TRBD2. The CDR3 has 22 residues. The V gene end was trimmed by 0 bases and the J gene end by 10 bases; junction bases not matched to a gene: 26. Looked up from germline, CDR1 is LGHNA and CDR2 is YNFKEQ.

Ten or more counts support this clonotype. The J gene is TRBJ1-4, the V gene TRBV3-1, with 9 bases lining up with TRBD1. The CDR3 is 17 residues long. Looked up from germline, CDR1 is LGHDT and CDR2 is YNNKEL (reference sequence). The J segment lost 2 bases and the V segment lost 1 base, leaving 5 bases of the junction unmatched. Here the CDR3 DNA reads TGTGCCAGCAGCCAAGGGGGACAGGGCCGTACTAATGAAAAACTGTTTTTT. Its protein is CASSQGGQGRTNEKLFF.

This clonotype was picked up many times. The CDR3 DNA reads as TGTGCCAGCAGCTTAGTTAGAACAGGGAAACAGCCCCAGCATTTT. It translates to CASSLVRTGKQPQHF. The chain couples TRBV7-8 to TRBJ1-5; tentatively, D is TRBD1 (6 bases). CDR3 length equals 15 residues. V was shortened by 1 base and J by 7 bases, with 14 bases between the two germline ends. CDR1 and CDR2 (germline): SGHVS, FQNEAQ.

This clonotype was detected ten times or more. The CDR3 DNA reads TGTGCCAGCAGTTACGATGGGACTAGTGCAGATACGCAGTATTTT. Amino acid sequence: CASSYDGTSADTQYF. This chain uses TRBV6-2 or TRBV6-3 with TRBJ2-3; 8 nucleotides line up with TRBD2. The CDR3 extends over 15 amino acids. J was trimmed by 4 bases and V by 2 bases; bases with no gene match: 5. CDR1 is MNHEY, CDR2 SVGEGT, per germline.

The gene calls are TRBV4-3 and TRBJ2-7; a weak D match, TRBD1 (6 bases). V was pared by 4 bases and J by 3 bases, with 13 bases between. Germline CDR1 is LGHNA and CDR2 is YSLEER. CDR3 length equals 14 residues. CDR3 coding DNA: TGCGCCAGCAGCCCGTATGGACAGAACTACGAGCAGTACTTC. It specifies CASSPYGQNYEQYF.

This clonotype is medium-sized within its sample. The chain joins TRBV6-1 to TRBJ2-3; 7 nucleotides agree with TRBD2. The ends lost 6 bases at V and 3 bases at J; junction bases unmatched: 6. CDR3 length: 14 amino acids. Germline V lookup: CDR1 MNHNS, CDR2 SASEGT. CDR3: CASSGAGRTDTQYF. As DNA, the CDR3 is TGTGCCAGCAGCGGAGCGGGGCGAACAGATACGCAGTATTTT.

By sample fraction, this clonotype is medium-sized. The rearrangement uses TRBV11-2 and TRBJ2-1; TRBD1 or TRBD2 may be the D gene (5 bases each). V gave up 1 base and J gave up 0 bases, with 16 bases separating them. There are 18 residues in the CDR3. Germline assignment: CDR1 SGHAT and CDR2 FQNNGV. DNA for the CDR3: TGTGCCAGCAGCTTAGTGTACGGCAGTGGGGGCTCCTACAATGAGCAGTTCTTC. This codes for CASSLVYGSGGSYNEQFF.

This clonotype is termed medium-sized (0.01 to 0.1%). The rearrangement joins TRBV25-1 to TRBJ1-1; TRBD1 is a possible D gene (6 bases). This CDR3 comprises 15 residues. Germline V lookup: CDR1 MGHDK, CDR2 SYGVNS. V dropped 4 bases and J dropped 3 bases, with 15 bases sitting between them. CDR3 in amino acids: CASSAQGGPYTEAFF. The CDR3 nucleotides are TGTGCCAGCAGTGCACAGGGAGGTCCGTACACTGAAGCTTTCTTT.

This clonotype occurred a few times. The V and J genes are TRBV29-1 and TRBJ2-1; D uncertain. The CDR3 contains 14 residues. Germline CDR1 reads SQVTM; CDR2 reads ANQGSEA. V was shortened by 4 bases and J by 3 bases, with 13 bases between the two germline ends. This CDR3 is CSVGSPRRYNEQFF. In nucleotides, the CDR3 is TGCAGCGTTGGGTCGCCGAGGCGCTACAATGAGCAGTTCTTC.

The V call is TRBV19, the J call TRBJ1-4, with TRBD1 identical over 8 bases. With V trimmed by 1 base and J by 10 bases, 5 bases remained unmatched. The CDR3 totals 14 residues. Germline V gives CDR1 LNHDA, CDR2 SQIVND (reference sequence). This CDR3 reads CASSIGQGYGKLFF. The CDR3, as DNA: TGTGCCAGTAGTATAGGACAGGGGTACGGAAAACTGTTTTTT.

This clonotype was counted ten times or more. The chain has TRBV5-6 and TRBJ1-1; no clear D. Deletions cut 0 bases from V and 5 bases from J, with 11 bases between. The CDR3 is 14 amino acids. Germline V CDR1 and CDR2: SGHDT, YYEEEE. Here the CDR3 reads CASSLGGLGTEAFF. In nucleotides, the CDR3 is TGTGCCAGCAGCTTGGGAGGGCTTGGGACTGAAGCTTTCTTT.

This clonotype qualifies as medium-sized. CDR3 amino acids: CASSSGTSGLSSYNEQFF. As DNA, the CDR3 is TGTGCCAGCAGCTCCGGGACTAGCGGGTTAAGCTCCTACAATGAGCAGTTCTTC. The chain joins TRBV11-3 to TRBJ2-1; 12 positions match TRBD2. CDR3 length equals 18 residues. From germline, CDR1 is SGHNT and CDR2 YENEEA. The J segment lost 0 bases and the V segment lost 4 bases, leaving 7 bases of the junction unmatched.

In this sample, this clonotype is medium-sized. The CDR3 bases are TGTGCCAGCAGCGGCCTGACAGGTATGAACACTGAAGCTTTCTTT. This encodes CASSGLTGMNTEAFF. The rearrangement joins TRBV7-9 to TRBJ1-1; perhaps TRBD1 as D (6 bases). V lost 5 bases to trimming and J lost 0 bases, with 13 bases between them. This CDR3 region has 15 residues. The V gene's germline CDR1 is SEHNR and CDR2 FQNEAQ (reference sequence). Using reference TRBV7-9 and TRBJ1-1 for the parts outside the CDR3, the full variable domain is DTGVSQNPRHKITKRGQNVTFRCDPISEHNRLYWYRQTLGQGPEFLTYFQNEAQLEKSRLLSDRFSAERPKGSFSTLEIQRTEQGDSAMYLCASSGLTGMNTEAFFGQGTRLTVV.

The genes are TRBV15 and TRBJ2-7; D might be TRBD1 or TRBD2, each matching 5 bases. Germline CDR1 and CDR2: LNHNV and YYDKDF (reference sequence). The CDR3 length is 13 residues. V was cut by 9 bases and J by 1 base, with 13 bases left in between. CDR3 sequence reads: CATSGQLSYEQYF. As DNA, the CDR3 is TGTGCCACTTCGGGGCAGTTATCCTACGAGCAGTACTTC. Looking up the rest from reference TRBV15 and TRBJ2-7 gives the full variable domain: DAMVIQNPRYQVTQFGKPVTLSCSQTLNHNVMYWYQQKSSQAPKLLFHYYDKDFNNEADTPDNFQSRRPNTSFCFLDIRSPGLGDTAMYLCATSGQLSYEQYFGPGTRLTVT.

This clonotype occurred many times. The CDR3 region is CATPQGRTGELFF. As DNA, the CDR3 is TGTGCCACCCCACAGGGTCGGACCGGGGAGCTGTTTTTT. The genes are TRBV12-3 or TRBV12-4 and TRBJ2-2; possibly TRBD1 for D (6 bases). The CDR3 consists of 13 residues. V lost 10 bases to trimming and J lost 5 bases, with 14 bases between them.

The table lists this clonotype with many counts. CDR3: CASSFRRDIPTEAFF. Here the CDR3 DNA reads TGTGCCAGCAGCTTTCGTCGGGACATCCCGACTGAAGCTTTCTTT. This sequence joins TRBV3-1 and TRBJ1-1; weak D call: TRBD1 (6 bases). The CDR3 is made up of 15 amino acids. Germline V lookup: CDR1 LGHDT, CDR2 YNNKEL (reference sequence). Trimming left V 5 bases short and J 5 bases short, with 18 bases between.

This clonotype has a handful of counts. This chain links TRBV19 with TRBJ2-3, with D possibly matching TRBD2 (6 bases). V was clipped by 3 bases and J by 4 bases, with 23 bases between them. The CDR3 has 18 residues. Per germline, CDR1 LNHDA and CDR2 SQIVND (reference sequence). The CDR3 sequence is CASSITVERPGRADTQYF. CDR3 in DNA: TGTGCCAGTAGTATCACGGTCGAGAGGCCCGGGAGAGCAGATACGCAGTATTTT.

This clonotype was seen a handful of times. The V call is TRBV25-1, the J call TRBJ2-1; D uncertain. V was cut by 4 bases and J by 9 bases, with 4 bases left in between. This CDR3 is 10 amino acids long. Germline CDR1 MGHDK, CDR2 SYGVNS. The chain's CDR3 is CASSAAEQFF. The CDR3 DNA follows: TGTGCCAGCAGTGCAGCTGAGCAGTTCTTC. The whole variable domain, remainder taken from reference TRBV25-1 and TRBJ2-1, is EADIYQTPRYLVIGTGKKITLECSQTMGHDKMYWYQQDPGMELHLIHYSYGVNSTEKGDLSSESTVSRIRTEHFPLTLESARPSHTSQYLCASSAAEQFFGPGTRLTVL.

V usage is TRBV5-5 and J usage is TRBJ2-1; 7 positions agree with TRBD1. The germline gives CDR1 SGHKS, CDR2 YYEKEE (reference sequence). V gave up 4 bases and J gave up 8 bases; unmatched junction bases: 15. CDR3 length: 16 amino acids. Here the CDR3 reads CASSPSDRSERDEQFF. CDR3 coding DNA: TGTGCCAGCAGCCCCTCGGACAGGAGTGAACGGGATGAGCAGTTCTTC.

This clonotype was seen repeatedly, ten times or more. This sequence joins TRBV12-3 or TRBV12-4 and TRBJ2-1, with 8 bases that match TRBD2. V was pared by 6 bases and J by 3 bases, with 7 bases of the junction left unmatched. The CDR3 runs 15 residues. The DNA for the CDR3 is TGTGCCAGCAGCCGCCAGAGCGGGGGCTACAATGAGCAGTTCTTC. The encoded protein is CASSRQSGGYNEQFF.

This clonotype has a handful of counts. The chain is built from TRBV30 and TRBJ2-3; D is possibly TRBD2 (6 bases). CDR1 is GTSNPN and CDR2 is SVGIG in the germline V gene (reference sequence). V was shortened by 6 bases and J by 10 bases, with 17 bases between the two germline ends. The CDR3 is 12 amino acids. CDR3 in DNA: TGTGCCTGCTCACTCGGGGGTTTGGCGCAGTATTTT. It codes for CACSLGGLAQYF.

In its sample, this clonotype ranks as medium-sized. The chain uses TRBV7-2 and TRBJ1-4; tentatively, D is TRBD1 (6 bases). The CDR3 is made up of 14 amino acids. The V gene lost 5 bases and the J gene lost 8 bases, with 15 bases spanning the gap. CDR1 is SGHTA and CDR2 is FQGNSA in the germline V gene. CDR3: CASSPRQGREKLFF. In DNA, the CDR3 is TGTGCCAGCAGCCCTCGCCAGGGGAGAGAAAAACTGTTTTTT.